This T cell receptor beta chain emerged from a study of CXCR3-negative and CXCR3-positive naive CD8 T cells. Subsets of CD8+ T cells were each sorted in triplicate at about 300,000 cells apiece. General study findings and limits: Cryopreserved PBMCs had partly decreased CXCR3 expression; fresh PBMCs were used in most assays. Memory CD8+ T cell repertoires were far less diverse than both naive subsets.

Preparation of TRB cDNA libraries relied on 5' RACE carrying UMI labels. For each CDR3 protein, TCRdb gives one entry from its re-call of the 5' RACE reads, without DNA. Here the sample table reports 43,000 or so distinct CDR3 sequences. Worth noting for this clonotype: Antigen specificity is unknown.

The CDR3 runs 15 residues. V gene TRBV12-3 or TRBV12-4 combines with J gene TRBJ1-1; TCRdb's D call, TRBD1, is unchecked because there is no DNA. The origin of this receptor is a human donor in good health. Some clones in this sample may be carry-over from other donors' samples. The specimen sequenced was naive CXCR3- CD8+ T cells from blood. Stated subset: CD45RO-CCR7+CD27+CD95- naive CD8+ T cells lacking CXCR3 (TNR3-). This CDR3 reads CASSLPRTGAAGAFF.